This T cell receptor beta chain is drawn from a study of T cells in women clearing cervical HPV infection. Worth noting for this clone: The read terminates 3 residues ahead of where the CDR3 ends, so the germline J gene completes it.

V dropped 2 bases and J dropped 2 bases, with 10 bases sitting between them. The CDR3 loop spans 14 amino acids. Germline assignment: CDR1 SGHNT and CDR2 YYREEE (reference sequence). TCRdb's copy holds only in-frame clones and misses some; the assay was immunoSEQ multiplex PCR. In all, the sample yields around 39,000 clones. The V and J genes are TRBV5-4 and TRBJ2-5; perhaps TRBD2 as D (5 bases). The origin of this receptor is a woman between 18 and 70 years old with a cervical HPV16 infection that either progressed to CIN3+ or cleared (not recorded which). Material for sequencing was blood buffy coat. The CDR3 reads CASSFGLIQETQYF. The part of the CDR3 DNA that was read is TGTGCCAGCAGCTTCGGACTGATACAAGAGACC.